Presented here are 17 T cell receptor beta chains from one specimen sequenced in a study of OX40 agonist ivuxolimab in advanced cancers. Assay: immunoSEQ multiplex PCR; the TCRdb copy retains only in-frame clones and omits some. Of more than 60,000 clones listed, roughly 84% are singletons. The source material was CD4+ or CD8+ T cells sorted from blood, sampled in a trial of the OX40 agonist ivuxolimab. The receptors stem from an adult with an advanced solid tumor such as melanoma, head and neck, liver or kidney cancer.

The gene calls are TRBV4-1 and TRBJ2-7; 9 positions match TRBD1. The germline gives CDR1 MGHRA, CDR2 YSYEKL. CDR3 size: 16 residues. V dropped 1 base and J dropped 4; count of bases not matched to a gene: 8. CDR3 nucleotides: TGCGCCAGCAGCCAAGGACTATGGACAGGGGAGTACGAGCAGTACTTC. It codes for CASSQGLWTGEYEQYF.

The CDR3 loop reads CASRPSGNTGELFF. CDR3 nucleotide sequence: TGTGCCAGCCGGCCTAGCGGGAACACCGGGGAGCTGTTTTTT. The rearrangement links TRBV7-7 to TRBJ2-2, with 7 nucleotides matching TRBD2. The V gene end was trimmed by 8 bases and the J gene end by 1 base; junction bases not matched to a gene: 4. CDR3 length: 14 residues. CDR1 and CDR2 (germline): SSHAT, FNYEAQ (reference sequence). The whole variable domain, remainder taken from reference TRBV7-7 and TRBJ2-2, is GAGVSQSPRYKVTKRGQDVTLRCDPISSHATLYWYQQALGQGPEFLTYFNYEAQPDKSGLPSDRFSAERPEGSISTLTIQRTEQRDSAMYRCASRPSGNTGELFFGEGSRLTVL.

V gene TRBV4-2 combines with J gene TRBJ1-4, with unresolved D. Per the germline V gene, CDR1 is LGHNA and CDR2 is YNFKEQ. Trimming left V 0 bases short and J 5 bases short, with 13 bases between. CDR3 size: 16 residues. DNA for the CDR3: TGTGCCAGCAGCCAAGATTTGGTCTGGGCGAATGAAAAACTGTTTTTT. Translated, it gives CASSQDLVWANEKLFF.

The chain joins TRBV5-1 to TRBJ2-7; 8 bases are a match to TRBD1. The CDR3 extends over 17 amino acids. The germline CDR1 and CDR2 sequences are SGHRS and YFSETQ. Losses at the gene ends were 0 bases for V and 1 base for J; bases not matched to a gene: 9. As DNA, the CDR3 is TGCGCCAGCAGCTTGGATCCCCCGGGACAGGTATCCTACGAGCAGTACTTC. Translating gives CASSLDPPGQVSYEQYF.

This chain joins TRBV20-1 and TRBJ1-1, with D uncertain. CDR3 length: 11 amino acids. The germline CDR1 and CDR2 sequences are DFQATT and SNEGSKA (reference sequence). V lost 3 bases, J lost 10 bases, and 12 bases lay in between. The CDR3 region is CSASRHSGAFF. The CDR3 DNA sequence: TGCAGTGCTAGCCGCCATAGCGGAGCTTTCTTT.

This chain connects TRBV19 to TRBJ2-5, with D tentatively TRBD1 or TRBD2 (5 bases each). The CDR3 is 15 amino acids. V dropped 3 bases and J dropped 3 bases, with 14 bases sitting between them. Germline loops: CDR1 LNHDA, CDR2 SQIVND (reference sequence). DNA of the CDR3: TGTGCCAGTAGTATCTACCGGGACCCTAAAGAGACCCAGTACTTC. It codes for CASSIYRDPKETQYF.

The chain combines TRBV29-1 with TRBJ2-4; tentatively, D is TRBD1 (6 bases). The germline V gene has CDR1 SQVTM and CDR2 ANQGSEA. The V end lost 3 bases, the J end lost 1 base, and 7 bases lay between the germline ends. This CDR3 spans 13 amino acids. CDR3 amino acids: CSVEGAAKNIQYF. The DNA of the CDR3 is TGCAGCGTTGAGGGGGCGGCCAAAAACATTCAGTACTTC. Full variable domain (remainder filled in from reference TRBV29-1 and TRBJ2-4): SAVISQKPSRDICQRGTSLTIQCQVDSQVTMMFWYRQQPGQSLTLIATANQGSEATYESGFVIDKFPISRPNLTFSTLTVSNMSPEDSSIYLCSVEGAAKNIQYFGAGTRLSVL.

The gene calls are TRBV2 and TRBJ2-3; possibly TRBD1 or TRBD2 for D (5 bases each). CDR1 is SNHLY and CDR2 is FYNNEI in the germline V gene. The germline V and J ends were trimmed by 5 bases and 4 bases, with 16 bases remaining between them. The CDR3 is 15 residues long. The CDR3 sequence: CASSKEDGGPDTQYF. DNA of the CDR3: TGTGCCAGCAGTAAGGAAGATGGGGGACCAGATACGCAGTATTTT.

The gene calls are TRBV7-9 and TRBJ2-1, with no clear D. Looked up from germline, CDR1 is SEHNR and CDR2 is FQNEAQ (reference sequence). Deletions cut 3 bases from V and 10 bases from J, with 16 bases between. The CDR3 extends over 14 amino acids. The CDR3 here is CASSLSMASEEQFF. CDR3 nucleotides: TGTGCCAGCAGCTTGAGTATGGCCTCTGAGGAGCAGTTCTTC.

The chain recombines TRBV11-2 with TRBJ1-1; D remains ambiguous. Germline assignment: CDR1 SGHAT and CDR2 FQNNGV. The CDR3 is 13 residues long. Trimming pared 1 base from V and 1 base from J, leaving 4 bases between. The CDR3 loop reads CASSLGRNTEAFF. As DNA, the CDR3 is TGTGCCAGCAGCTTAGGCCGGAACACTGAAGCTTTCTTT.

The CDR3 DNA reads as TGTGCCAGCAGCTTAGGTCTCACTAGCGGGACTGATACGCAGTATTTT. Translating it yields CASSLGLTSGTDTQYF. This chain uses TRBV7-2 with TRBJ2-3; 10 positions agree with TRBD2. From germline, CDR1 is SGHTA and CDR2 FQGNSA. This CDR3 is 16 amino acids long. The V gene end was trimmed by 1 base and the J gene end by 6 bases; junction bases not matched to a gene: 7.

The chain uses TRBV7-9 and TRBJ2-5, with a weak D call TRBD1 (5 bases). Germline V gene lookup returns CDR1 SEHNR and CDR2 FQNEAQ (reference sequence). V was pared by 6 bases and J by 4 bases, with 15 bases between. This CDR3 is 14 amino acids long. The CDR3 is CASSTPRQGETQYF. The CDR3 DNA follows: TGTGCCAGCAGTACCCCTCGGCAGGGAGAGACCCAGTACTTC.

This chain links TRBV19 with TRBJ2-6; no definite D call. CDR1 is LNHDA and CDR2 is SQIVND in the germline V gene (reference sequence). This CDR3 has 14 amino acids. V gave up 5 bases and J gave up 0 bases, with 5 bases separating them. CDR3 protein: CASSEFSGANVLTF. The CDR3 bases are TGTGCCAGTAGTGAGTTCTCTGGGGCCAACGTCCTGACTTTC.

This rearrangement joins TRBV15 to TRBJ2-1; D not certain. V was trimmed by 0 bases and J by 5 bases, leaving 17 bases between them. In germline, CDR1 is LNHNV, CDR2 YYDKDF (reference sequence). The CDR3 sequence is 17 residues long. The CDR3 region has the DNA TGTGCCACCAGCAGAGATACGGGCAGCACCGGCAACAATGAGCAGTTCTTC. It yields the protein CATSRDTGSTGNNEQFF.

V is TRBV28 and J is TRBJ2-5; D is possibly TRBD2 (5 bases). The germline gives CDR1 MDHEN, CDR2 SYDVKM. This CDR3 region has 11 residues. Trimming took off 6 bases at V and 9 bases at J, with 11 bases between the two ends. The chain's CDR3 is CASSVDGAQYF. The CDR3 region has the DNA TGTGCCAGCAGCGTGGACGGGGCCCAGTACTTC.

The chain has TRBV7-9 and TRBJ2-1; TRBD2 agrees at 14 bases. The length of the CDR3 is 16 residues. V trimming: 2 bases; J trimming: 10 bases; junction bases outside the gene matches: 7. CDR1 and CDR2 from the germline V gene are SEHNR and FQNEAQ (reference sequence). The CDR3 protein is CASSLKGLAGVGEQFF. CDR3 bases: TGTGCCAGCAGCTTAAAGGGACTAGCGGGAGTAGGGGAGCAGTTCTTC.

V usage is TRBV28 and J usage is TRBJ2-1; D perhaps matches TRBD1 (6 bases). V lost 5 bases and J 7 bases, leaving 9 bases between the germline ends. The CDR3 totals 12 residues. Germline V lookup: CDR1 MDHEN, CDR2 SYDVKM. The CDR3 nucleotides are TGTGCCAGCAGTCTTACAGGGAATGAGCAGTTCTTC. Translated, it gives CASSLTGNEQFF.